The clone carrying this T cell receptor (beta chain) was seen a single time. This entry is derived from a study of CD8 T cells in Susac syndrome. Sequencing of TCR beta, carried out with a high-throughput approach, was applied to CD8+ and CD4+ T cells from the blood. The CDR3 contains 14 residues. CDR1 and CDR2 (germline): DFQATT, SNEGSKA (reference sequence). The V gene lost 3 bases and the J gene lost 3 bases, with 12 bases spanning the gap. RNA in amounts of roughly 0.45 to 1 ug was reverse transcribed with random hexamers. TCR beta CDR3 was amplified by immunoSEQ covering 54 Vbeta and 13 Jbeta. MiXCR was run by TCRdb on the immunoSEQ multiplex PCR reads, yielding one entry per CDR3 protein. The sample shows 180,000 or so distinct CDR3 sequences, about 96% of them seen only once.

Sequencing was carried out using CD4+ T cells from PBMCs. This chain joins TRBV20-1 and TRBJ1-5; no clear D. The source of this sequence is a human donor with multiple sclerosis. CDR3 protein: CSASQARFNQPQHF. For the CDR3, the DNA is TGCAGTGCTAGCCAGGCCCGCTTCAATCAGCCCCAGCATTTT.